The entry below describes one T cell receptor (beta chain). This clone occurred once. Its antigen has not been determined. No base quality information exists; no much larger clone differs at one position. This specimen comes from a study of technical replicates of blood from several donors (TCRdb year 2017). Libraries were prepared through the immunoSEQ multiplex PCR assay. Imported from immuneACCESS, the table was reduced by TCRdb to in-frame sequences with V and J called. These copies leave out some clones; in studies compared against another copy, an unresolved V gene accounts for under half, and the cause of the remainder is not known. In all, the sample holds 65,000 to 90,000 clones, and roughly 93% of those were seen once. The ten largest clones capture 0.24% of the sample. This TCR was sampled from a human donor in good health. Sequenced: T cells isolated from PBMCs.

For the CDR3, the sequence is CSVPNHRGRPDTQYF. The nucleotide sequence reads TGCAGCGTCCCAAACCACAGGGGGCGCCCAGATACGCAGTATTTT. The V gene is TRBV29-1 and the J gene is TRBJ2-3, with 9 junctional bases fitting TRBD1. Sequences SQVTM (CDR1) and ANQGSEA (CDR2) are obtained from the germline V gene. The CDR3 has 15 amino acids, counting the end cysteine and phenylalanine. Only the CDR3 DNA is retained, 45 bases long and in frame from the first base. The junction shows trimming of 6 bases on V and 4 bases on J, and the gene matches do not reach 11 bases of it.